The 32 T cell receptor beta chains in this list originate from one sample, sequenced in a study of blood T cell repertoires in COVID-19. Sequencing was performed with immunoSEQ multiplex PCR; in TCRdb, only in-frame clones are kept and a portion is missing. The sample records about 110,000 clones, 81% being singletons. The sample taken for sequencing was peripheral blood. Source of these receptors: an elderly man with acute or convalescent COVID-19.

J is TRBJ2-1 and V is TRBV7-3; TRBD2 agrees at 13 bases. Germline V lookup: CDR1 SGHTA, CDR2 FQGTGA. This CDR3 region has 14 residues. V dropped 4 bases and J dropped 8; count of bases not matched to a gene: 2. This chain's CDR3 is CASSSTSGRHEQFF. CDR3 coding DNA: TGTGCCAGCAGCTCGACTAGCGGGAGGCATGAGCAGTTCTTC.

The chain carries TRBV4-3 and TRBJ2-5; D is possibly TRBD2 (7 bases). The CDR3 length is 15 residues. Germline CDR1 and CDR2: LGHNA and YSLEER. V was shortened by 7 bases and J by 4 bases, with 19 bases between the two germline ends. CDR3 DNA: TGCGCCAGCACCTCGGGGGGCGCAATTCGAGAGACCCAGTACTTC. Protein: CASTSGGAIRETQYF.

The rearrangement uses TRBV19 and TRBJ1-3; D might be TRBD1 (5 bases). Trimming shortened V by 4 bases and J by 1 base, and 8 bases separated the two germline ends. The CDR3 totals 14 residues. Germline CDR1 is LNHDA and CDR2 is SQIVND (reference sequence). The CDR3 sequence: CASSRRGSGNTIYF. The CDR3 nucleotides are TGTGCCAGTAGTAGGAGGGGATCTGGAAACACCATATATTTT.

V and J are TRBV2 and TRBJ1-1; the D is unclear. This CDR3 contains 11 residues. Germline CDR1 and CDR2: SNHLY and FYNNEI. V lost 6 bases and J lost 7, with 9 bases in between. CDR3 nucleotide sequence: TGTGCCAGCAGGCCGGAGGGTGAAGCTTTCTTT. Residues: CASRPEGEAFF.

In its sample, this clone was seen a few times. V usage is TRBV2 and J usage is TRBJ1-1; D is perhaps TRBD1 (6 bases). V was trimmed by 8 bases and J by 2 bases, leaving 15 bases between them. Germline loops: CDR1 SNHLY, CDR2 FYNNEI. The CDR3 contains 14 residues. In nucleotides, the CDR3 is TGTGCCAGCTCTTACCAGGGGCCTAACACTGAAGCTTTCTTT. It translates to CASSYQGPNTEAFF.

The chain carries TRBV11-2 and TRBJ2-1; 9 bases are shared with TRBD2. Germline V gene data show CDR1 as SGHAT and CDR2 as FQNNGV. V lost 5 bases and J lost 4; bases outside the gene matches: 6. The CDR3 is 15 amino acids. DNA of the CDR3: TGTGCCAGCAGCGTACGGCTAGCGGGGTACAATGAGCAGTTCTTC. Protein: CASSVRLAGYNEQFF.

The chain combines TRBV3-1 (or the pseudogene TRBV3-2) with TRBJ1-1; D is undetermined. Germline assignment: CDR1 LGHDT and CDR2 YNNKEL (reference sequence). This CDR3 is built from 16 residues. V was shortened by 0 bases and J by 0 bases, with 11 bases between the two germline ends. The CDR3 nucleotides read TGTGCCAGCAGCCAAGATTACGGCGGGTTGAACACTGAAGCTTTCTTT. Translated: CASSQDYGGLNTEAFF.

The rearrangement uses TRBV9 and TRBJ1-4; 9 nucleotides agree with TRBD1. Unmatched junction bases numbered 8, after V lost 3 bases and J lost 8 bases. The CDR3 contains 15 residues. Germline assignment: CDR1 SGDLS and CDR2 YYNGEE. CDR3 sequence: CASSERDRAGEKLFF. CDR3 nucleotide sequence: TGTGCCAGCAGCGAACGGGACAGGGCAGGAGAAAAACTGTTTTTT.

This clone has only a few counts. The rearrangement uses TRBV7-2 and TRBJ2-2; TRBD2 matches 9 bases. CDR3 length: 16 amino acids. Looked up from germline, CDR1 is SGHTA and CDR2 is FQGNSA. J was trimmed by 6 bases and V by 5 bases; bases with no gene match: 10. This CDR3 reads CASSPSGSGRSGELFF. CDR3 DNA: TGTGCCAGCAGCCCCTCGGGGAGCGGGAGGTCCGGGGAGCTGTTTTTT. The whole variable domain, filled in from reference TRBV7-2 and TRBJ2-2, reads GAGVSQSPSNKVTEKGKDVELRCDPISGHTALYWYRQSLGQGLEFLIYFQGNSAPDKSGLPSDRFSAERTGGSVSTLTIQRTQQEDSAVYLCASSPSGSGRSGELFFGEGSRLTVL.

This clone was seen only once. The J gene is TRBJ2-1, the V gene TRBV7-9; TRBD2 agrees at 9 bases. Trimming removed 1 base from V and 10 bases from J; junction bases left unmatched: 11. CDR1 and CDR2 (germline): SEHNR, FQNEAQ (reference sequence). This CDR3 has 16 residues. This CDR3 is CASSLESRTSAGEQFF. The CDR3 coding sequence is TGTGCCAGCAGCTTAGAATCGCGGACTAGCGCAGGCGAGCAGTTCTTC.

V usage is TRBV29-1 and J usage is TRBJ2-1; 8 positions match TRBD2. The germline CDR1 and CDR2 sequences are SQVTM and ANQGSEA. V was pared by 2 bases and J by 0 bases, with 0 bases of the junction left unmatched. This CDR3 region has 14 residues. CDR3 in amino acids: CSVETSGSYNEQFF. For the CDR3, the DNA is TGCAGCGTTGAAACTAGCGGCTCCTACAATGAGCAGTTCTTC.

This clone has just a few counts. The DNA of the CDR3 is TGTGCCAGCTCAAGGGACAGCTCTGGAAACACCATATATTTT. Its translation: CASSRDSSGNTIYF. The rearrangement links TRBV18 to TRBJ1-3; 7 bases line up with TRBD1. V lost 5 bases to trimming and J lost 0 bases; unmatched junction nucleotides: 1. Per the germline V gene, CDR1 is KGHSH and CDR2 is LQKENI. This CDR3 is built from 14 residues. Complete variable domain (other parts from reference TRBV18 and TRBJ1-3): NAGVMQNPRHLVRRRGQEARLRCSPMKGHSHVYWYRQLPEEGLKFMVYLQKENIIDESGMPKERFSAEFPKEGPSILRIQQVVRGDSAAYFCASSRDSSGNTIYFGEGSWLTVV.

The chain joins TRBV5-1 to TRBJ2-5; no definite D call. Germline values: CDR1 SGHRS, CDR2 YFSETQ. The germline V and J ends were trimmed by 3 bases and 0 bases, with 6 bases remaining between them. The CDR3 consists of 13 residues. CDR3 region: CASSSEYQETQYF. The CDR3 DNA sequence: TGCGCCAGCAGCTCCGAGTACCAAGAGACCCAGTACTTC.

J is TRBJ2-1 and V is TRBV12-3 or TRBV12-4, with 11 bases fitting TRBD1. The CDR3 is 13 amino acids. Trimming took 6 bases from V and 8 from J; bases not matched to a gene: 3. As DNA, the CDR3 is TGTGCCAGCAGGCGGACAGGGGGCGATGAGCAGTTCTTC. It codes for CASRRTGGDEQFF.

The CDR3, as DNA: TGCAGCGTTCGGGACAGGTCAAGCAATCAGCCCCAGCATTTT. Translating it yields CSVRDRSSNQPQHF. The V call is TRBV29-1, the J call TRBJ1-5; 8 bases line up with TRBD1. Trimming removed 5 bases from V and 1 base from J; junction bases left unmatched: 4. CDR1 and CDR2 from the germline V gene are SQVTM and ANQGSEA. CDR3 length equals 14 residues.

This sequence joins TRBV9 and TRBJ1-4; TRBD1 is a possible D gene (6 bases). V lost 4 bases and J lost 7, with 14 bases in between. CDR1 SGDLS and CDR2 YYNGEE come from the germline V gene. The CDR3 loop spans 14 amino acids. The CDR3, as DNA: TGTGCCAGCAGCCAAACAGGGTCCAGTGAAAAACTGTTTTTT. Translating it yields CASSQTGSSEKLFF.

The rearrangement joins TRBV30 to TRBJ2-7; D not resolved. The CDR3 runs 16 residues. V was shortened by 2 bases and J by 4 bases, with 21 bases between the two germline ends. Germline loops: CDR1 GTSNPN, CDR2 SVGIG (reference sequence). CDR3 nucleotides: TGTGCCTGGAGTCCTGGATTTGGGCTCCCTGTTTACGAGCAGTACTTC. This codes for CAWSPGFGLPVYEQYF.

The chain joins TRBV2 to TRBJ1-2; D gene uncertain. There are 11 residues in the CDR3. Trimming pared 5 bases from V and 2 bases from J, leaving 3 bases between. CDR1 and CDR2 (germline): SNHLY, FYNNEI. The chain's CDR3 is CASSLNYGYTF. DNA of the CDR3: TGTGCCAGCAGTCTAAACTATGGCTACACCTTC.

The chain links TRBV29-1 to TRBJ2-7, with 10 bases lining up with TRBD1. Germline CDR1 reads SQVTM; CDR2 reads ANQGSEA. After removal of 5 bases from V and 3 bases from J, the junction contained 4 bases not matched to a gene. CDR3 size: 13 residues. The CDR3: CSVRQGAGYEQYF. The CDR3 nucleotides read TGCAGCGTTAGACAGGGGGCCGGCTACGAGCAGTACTTC.

Of note for this clone: This same CDR3 is encoded by further DNA sequences in the sample. This chain's CDR3 is CASKSYSQNTGELFF. In DNA form, the CDR3 reads TGTGCCAGCAAATCCTACAGTCAGAACACCGGGGAGCTGTTTTTT. This chain connects TRBV25-1 to TRBJ2-2; D gene ambiguous. The germline CDR1 and CDR2 sequences are MGHDK and SYGVNS. CDR3 size: 15 residues. The V and J ends lost 7 bases and 1 base respectively, with 13 bases between them.

The chain carries TRBV29-1 and TRBJ2-7; 10 bases align to TRBD1. The V gene end was trimmed by 7 bases and the J gene end by 0 bases; junction bases not matched to a gene: 3. The germline V gene has CDR1 SQVTM and CDR2 ANQGSEA. CDR3 size: 13 residues. CDR3 amino acids: CSAGQGVSYEQYF. CDR3 sequence (DNA): TGCAGCGCCGGACAGGGGGTCTCCTACGAGCAGTACTTC.

This rearrangement joins TRBV5-1 to TRBJ2-7, with 8 bases fitting TRBD2. J gave up 3 bases and V 4 bases, and 3 bases lay outside the gene matches. Germline V gene data show CDR1 as SGHRS and CDR2 as YFSETQ. This CDR3 comprises 13 residues. In DNA, the CDR3 is TGCGCCAGCAGCGCCGGGGGGGTCTACGAGCAGTACTTC. This gives the protein CASSAGGVYEQYF. The complete variable domain, with remaining parts taken from reference TRBV5-1 and TRBJ2-7, reads KAGVTQTPRYLIKTRGQQVTLSCSPISGHRSVSWYQQTPGQGLQFLFEYFSETQRNKGNFPGRFSGRQFSNSRSEMNVSTLELGDSALYLCASSAGGVYEQYFGPGTRLTVT.

The chain uses TRBV11-2 and TRBJ2-7, with 9 bases lining up with TRBD1. With 3 bases clipped from V and 6 bases from J, the junction kept 6 bases outside the gene matches. The CDR3 sequence is 14 residues long. Germline V gives CDR1 SGHAT, CDR2 FQNNGV. The CDR3 bases are TGTGCCAGCAGCTTGGACAGGGGTCGTGGCGAGCAGTACTTC. This gives the protein CASSLDRGRGEQYF.

V and J are TRBV3-1 (or the pseudogene TRBV3-2) and TRBJ1-1; perhaps TRBD1 as D (6 bases). Trimming pared 1 base from V and 5 bases from J, leaving 14 bases between. Germline values: CDR1 LGHDT, CDR2 YNNKEL (reference sequence). The CDR3 is made up of 15 amino acids. CDR3 nucleotides: TGTGCCAGCAGCCAAGGAGCGGGGGCGTGGACTGAAGCTTTCTTT. Translation: CASSQGAGAWTEAFF.

CDR3 bases: TGTGCCAGCAGTTTATCACTCCTCTCCTACGAGCAGTACTTC. Translation: CASSLSLLSYEQYF. V is TRBV28 and J is TRBJ2-7; D is ambiguous. Looked up from germline, CDR1 is MDHEN and CDR2 is SYDVKM. Trimming removed 1 base at V and 0 bases at J, with 7 bases between. The CDR3 contains 14 residues.

The chain combines TRBV12-3 or TRBV12-4 with TRBJ1-2; 7 nucleotides align to TRBD1. CDR3 length: 13 amino acids. V lost 5 bases and J lost 3; bases outside the gene matches: 3. Written as DNA, the CDR3 is TGTGCCAGCAGTGAGCAGGGGGACTATGGCTACACCTTC. Translating it yields CASSEQGDYGYTF.

This clone was seen a handful of times. The chain employs TRBV6-6 and TRBJ2-4; 9 nucleotides match TRBD2. This CDR3 region has 17 residues. From germline, CDR1 is MNHNY and CDR2 SVGAGI (reference sequence). The ends lost 5 bases at V and 0 bases at J; junction bases unmatched: 8. The CDR3 DNA reads as TGTGCCAGCAGTCCCCATACTAGCGGGTTAGCCAAAAACATTCAGTACTTC. It codes for CASSPHTSGLAKNIQYF.

The chain joins TRBV28 to TRBJ1-5, with D tentatively TRBD1 (5 bases). The CDR3 contains 14 residues. Per germline, CDR1 MDHEN and CDR2 SYDVKM. V was clipped by 10 bases and J by 7 bases, with 20 bases between them. The CDR3 DNA reads as TGTGCCACCCAGTTTTACCAGGGCCAGCAGCCCCAGCATTTT. Protein product: CATQFYQGQQPQHF.

Only one count was recorded for this clone. V gene TRBV28 combines with J gene TRBJ2-5, with 9 bases identical to TRBD1. The CDR3 sequence is 16 residues long. J gave up 3 bases and V 6 bases, and 11 bases lay outside the gene matches. The germline CDR1 and CDR2 sequences are MDHEN and SYDVKM. CDR3 DNA sequence: TGTGCCAGCAGCTTCCCTTACAGGGGGCAGAAAGAGACCCAGTACTTC. It translates to CASSFPYRGQKETQYF.

This clone is a singleton in its sample. The chain has TRBV3-1 (or the pseudogene TRBV3-2) and TRBJ1-2; TRBD1 might be the D (6 bases). The CDR3 consists of 12 residues. The V end lost 4 bases, the J end lost 6 bases, and 9 bases lay between the germline ends. Germline loops: CDR1 LGHDT, CDR2 YNNKEL (reference sequence). CDR3 region: CASSPDRNGYTF. CDR3 nucleotide sequence: TGTGCCAGCAGCCCAGACAGGAATGGCTACACCTTC.

This sequence joins TRBV2 and TRBJ2-6; TRBD1 is a possible D gene (6 bases). This CDR3 has 13 amino acids. Germline lookup yields CDR1 SNHLY and CDR2 FYNNEI. V was trimmed by 8 bases and J by 12 bases, leaving 17 bases between them. CDR3 bases: TGTGCCAGCCAATGGGCGACAGGCTCCGTCCTGACTTTC. It translates to CASQWATGSVLTF. The variable domain in full, with the rest retrieved from reference TRBV2 and TRBJ2-6, is EPEVTQTPSHQVTQMGQEVILRCVPISNHLYFYWYRQILGQKVEFLVSFYNNEISEKSEIFDDQFSVERPDGSNFTLKIRSTKLEDSAMYFCASQWATGSVLTFGAGSRLTVL.

The chain joins TRBV28 to TRBJ2-2; the match to TRBD2 covers 9 bases. The V segment lost 5 bases and the J segment 2 bases; nucleotides outside the gene matches: 3. Germline loops: CDR1 MDHEN, CDR2 SYDVKM. This CDR3 comprises 15 residues. The CDR3 nucleotides read TGTGCCAGCAGTGCCGGGACTAGCAACACCGGGGAGCTGTTTTTT. Its protein product is CASSAGTSNTGELFF.